This is a list of T cell receptor beta chains from one sample in a study of T cell responses to AZD1222 COVID-19 vaccine. Profiling relied on immunoSEQ multiplex PCR, and the TCRdb table lists in-frame clones only, not all of them. The sample has more than 150,000 clones, roughly 93% seen once. The sample was peripheral blood, taken on day 0 of AZD1222 vaccination. These receptors were collected from an adult in good health. Each CDR3 is given with its conserved first and last residue. The D gene is left open where the match is weak. A row's size may be missing; if present it is once, few, many or a size class.

J | D | size | V | CDR3 | DNA
TRBJ1-6 | . | . | TRBV28 | CASYQRGSGVGSPLHF | TGTGCCAGCTATCAGAGGGGGTCAGGGGTAGGATCACCCCTCCACTTT
TRBJ2-7 | . | . | TRBV21-1 | CASALLSREQYF | TGTGCCAGTGCATTGCTCTCGCGGGAGCAGTACTTC
TRBJ1-2 | . | . | TRBV28 | CASSLGGRDYGYTF | TGTGCCAGCAGTTTGGGGGGGCGCGACTATGGCTACACCTTC
TRBJ1-2 | TRBD1 | . | TRBV19 | CASSIVGTGGAILGYTF | TGTGCCAGTAGTATAGTCGGGACAGGGGGCGCGATTCTAGGCTACACCTTC
TRBJ2-2 | . | . | TRBV7-6 | CASRATGGQNTGELFF | TGTGCCAGCAGAGCGACCGGGGGCCAGAACACCGGGGAGCTGTTTTTT
TRBJ2-7 | . | . | TRBV6-5 | CASSPSVTAPYEQYF | TGTGCCAGCAGTCCTTCCGTGACAGCTCCCTACGAGCAGTACTTC
TRBJ2-2 | TRBD1 | . | TRBV19 | CASSIPTGLDTGELFF | TGTGCCAGTAGTATTCCGACAGGGCTAGACACCGGGGAGCTGTTTTTT
TRBJ2-2 | . | once | TRBV3-1/TRBV3-2 | CASSQVSGRNTGELFF | TGTGCCAGCAGCCAAGTTTCAGGCCGAAACACCGGGGAGCTGTTTTTT
TRBJ1-4 | . | . | TRBV2 | CASISSGTQYEKLFF | TGTGCCAGCATCTCCTCGGGGACGCAGTATGAAAAACTGTTTTTT
TRBJ2-7 | TRBD1 | . | TRBV2 | CASRQDRGTYEQYF | TGTGCCAGCAGGCAGGACAGGGGTACCTACGAGCAGTACTTC
TRBJ1-1 | . | . | TRBV11-2 | CASSLDGGVHTEAFF | TGTGCCAGCAGCTTAGATGGAGGGGTCCACACTGAAGCTTTCTTT
TRBJ1-2 | TRBD1 | . | TRBV5-3 | CARSRTGQGSTNYGYTF | TGTGCCAGAAGCCGGACAGGACAGGGATCCACTAACTATGGCTACACCTTC
TRBJ2-1 | . | . | TRBV28 | CASSPHRGSSYNEQFF | TGTGCCAGCAGTCCCCACCGGGGTAGCTCCTACAATGAGCAGTTCTTC
TRBJ1-2 | . | . | TRBV27 | CASSSSARGWYGYTF | TGTGCCAGCAGTTCCAGCGCCCGGGGATGGTATGGCTACACCTTC
TRBJ2-3 | . | . | TRBV9 | CASSVGQASTDTQYF | TGTGCCAGCAGCGTAGGTCAAGCTAGCACAGATACGCAGTATTTT
TRBJ1-2 | . | . | TRBV6-5 | CASTSGRGANYGYTF | TGTGCCAGCACCTCCGGACGAGGGGCAAACTATGGCTACACCTTC
TRBJ2-5 | TRBD1 | . | TRBV6-1 | CASSEAIGTGATQYF | TGTGCCAGCAGTGAAGCAATCGGGACAGGGGCGACCCAGTACTTC
TRBJ1-5 | TRBD1 | . | TRBV9 | CASSSRGTEGQPQHF | TGTGCCAGCAGCTCCCGCGGGACAGAGGGCCAGCCCCAGCATTTT
TRBJ1-6 | . | . | TRBV19 | CASSAYQVSGSPLHF | TGTGCCAGTAGTGCGTACCAGGTTTCTGGTTCACCCCTCCACTTT
TRBJ2-5 | . | . | TRBV7-9 | CASEESAQETQYF | TGTGCCAGCGAGGAGTCGGCCCAAGAGACCCAGTACTTC